What follows is one T cell receptor (beta chain) and its context. Its target is unknown. This sample is drawn from a study of T cells in Graves' hyperthyroidism and ophthalmopathy. Study observations and caveats: Most expanded thyroid clonotypes above 0.001 recurred in blood.

The CDR3 totals 13 residues. Germline values: CDR1 MGHDK, CDR2 SYGVNS. Trimming cost V 1 base and J 8 bases, with 11 bases left between them. The investigators amplified TCR beta CDR3 regions from RNA transcripts. TCR CDR3 underwent first-round RT-PCR with the HTBI primer set. TCRdb passed the multiplex PCR reads through MiXCR, listing each CDR3 protein once. This sample yields 370,000 or so distinct CDR3 sequences, of which less than 15% are seen a single time; less than 25% belongs to the top ten. The chain is built from TRBV25-1 and TRBJ1-2; D is unresolved. The sample taken for sequencing was blood. The receptor was isolated from a man in his thirties or forties with Graves' hyperthyroidism that later progressed to Graves' ophthalmopathy. The CDR3 here is CASSEFGVGGYTF. CDR3 nucleotide sequence: TGTGCCAGCAGTGAATTCGGGGTGGGAGGCTACACCTTC.